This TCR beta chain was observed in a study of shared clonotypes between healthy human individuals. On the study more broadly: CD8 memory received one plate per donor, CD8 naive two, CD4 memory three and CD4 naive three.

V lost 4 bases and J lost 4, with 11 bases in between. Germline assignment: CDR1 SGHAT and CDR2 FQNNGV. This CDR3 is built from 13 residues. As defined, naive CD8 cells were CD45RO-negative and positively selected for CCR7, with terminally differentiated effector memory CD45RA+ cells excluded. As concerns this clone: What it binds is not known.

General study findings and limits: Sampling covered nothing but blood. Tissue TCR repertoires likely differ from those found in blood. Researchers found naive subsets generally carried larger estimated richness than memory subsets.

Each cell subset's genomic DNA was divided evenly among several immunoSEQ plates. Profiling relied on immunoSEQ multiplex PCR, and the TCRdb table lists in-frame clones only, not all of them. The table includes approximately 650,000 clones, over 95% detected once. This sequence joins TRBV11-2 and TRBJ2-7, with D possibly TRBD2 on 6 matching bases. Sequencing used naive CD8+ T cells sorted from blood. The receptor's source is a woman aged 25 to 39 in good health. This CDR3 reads CASSSGTWYEQYF. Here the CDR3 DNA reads TGTGCCAGCAGCTCCGGGACTTGGTACGAGCAGTACTTC.